This T cell receptor (beta chain) was recorded in a study of Graves' ophthalmopathy and Graves' hyperthyroidism. Germline V gene data show CDR1 as DFQATT and CDR2 as SNEGSKA (reference sequence). The CDR3 sequence is 13 residues long. The junction had 4 bases not matched to a gene; V was cut back by 2 bases and J by 6 bases. The sequenced template was RNA, covering the TCR beta CDR3 region. After a first-round RT-PCR with HTBI primers, a second-round multiplex PCR was run. TCRdb redid the calling of the multiplex PCR reads with MiXCR, one entry per CDR3 protein. The sample records around 1.1 million distinct CDR3 sequences, 36% being singletons. In its sample, this clonotype was seen many times.

The J gene is TRBJ1-5, the V gene TRBV20-1; 7 nucleotides agree with TRBD1. The sequencing input was peripheral blood or thyroid tissue (not recorded which). The receptor comes from an adult man with Graves' hyperthyroidism. The CDR3 nucleotides are TGCAGTGCTAGAACAGGGGCGGCTCAGCCCCAGCATTTT. Amino acid sequence: CSARTGAAQPQHF.